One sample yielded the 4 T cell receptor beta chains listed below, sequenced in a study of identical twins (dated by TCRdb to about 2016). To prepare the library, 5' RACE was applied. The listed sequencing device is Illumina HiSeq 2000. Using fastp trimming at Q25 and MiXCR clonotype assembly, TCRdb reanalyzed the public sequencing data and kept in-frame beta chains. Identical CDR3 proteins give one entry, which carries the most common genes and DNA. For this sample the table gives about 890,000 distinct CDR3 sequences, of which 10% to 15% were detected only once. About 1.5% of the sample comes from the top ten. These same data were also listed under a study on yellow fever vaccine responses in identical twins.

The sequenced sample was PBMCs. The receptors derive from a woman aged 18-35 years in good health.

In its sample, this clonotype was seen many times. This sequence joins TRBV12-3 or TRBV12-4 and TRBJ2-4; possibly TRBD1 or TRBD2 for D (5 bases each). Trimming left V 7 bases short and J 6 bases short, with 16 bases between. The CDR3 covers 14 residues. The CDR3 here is CASTILGVLNIQYF. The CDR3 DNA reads TGTGCCAGCACTATCCTGGGGGTCTTAAACATTCAGTACTTC.

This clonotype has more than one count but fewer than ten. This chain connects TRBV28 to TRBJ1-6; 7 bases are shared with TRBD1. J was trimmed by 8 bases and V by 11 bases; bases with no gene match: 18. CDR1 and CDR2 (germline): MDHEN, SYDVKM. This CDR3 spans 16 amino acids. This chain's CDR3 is CACTLGRDSPYSPLHF. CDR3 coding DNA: TGTGCCTGCACCCTCGGACGGGACAGCCCTTATTCACCCCTCCACTTT.

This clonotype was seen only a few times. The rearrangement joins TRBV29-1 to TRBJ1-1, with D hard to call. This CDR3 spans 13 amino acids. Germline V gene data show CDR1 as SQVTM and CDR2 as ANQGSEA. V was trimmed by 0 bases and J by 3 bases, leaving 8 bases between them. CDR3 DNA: TGCAGCGTTGAAGAAGACCCCTACACTGAAGCTTTCTTT. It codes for CSVEEDPYTEAFF.

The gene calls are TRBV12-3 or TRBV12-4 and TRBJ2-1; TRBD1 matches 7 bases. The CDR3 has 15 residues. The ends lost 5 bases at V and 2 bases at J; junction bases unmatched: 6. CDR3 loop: CASSPRTGPYNEQFF. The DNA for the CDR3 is TGTGCCAGCAGTCCCCGGACAGGCCCCTACAATGAGCAGTTCTTC.